This T cell receptor (beta chain) was identified during a study of T cell changes during pregnancy in multiple sclerosis. Data came from immunoSEQ multiplex PCR; TCRdb stores just in-frame clones and leaves some out. Of roughly 15,000 clones listed, roughly 84% are singletons. This clone was seen only once. The sequence was collected from a female donor in good health, enrolled as a control in a pregnancy study. Sequences were derived from CD8+ T cells from peripheral blood mononuclear cells, sampled in the third trimester of pregnancy.

CDR3 amino acids: CASSQDLDGYTEAFF. CDR3 bases: TGCGCCAGCAGCCAAGATCTAGACGGCTACACTGAAGCTTTCTTT. The genes are TRBV4-3 and TRBJ1-1; D call uncertain. Between the trimmed V and J ends, which lost 0 bases and 3 bases, there was a span of 11 bases. This CDR3 is 15 amino acids long. Germline V CDR1 and CDR2: LGHNA, YSLEER.